The entry below describes one T cell receptor (beta chain). Its antigen is as yet unknown. Every one of the participants with HIV received treatment in the United States. The assay used was immunoSEQ (version v3.0), run at survey level. Here immunoSEQ multiplex PCR was the method, and the copy in TCRdb shows in-frame clones only, minus some. This sample has 25,000 to 35,000 clones, with 95% to 98% found just once. This sample stems from a study of long-term antiretroviral therapy in people with HIV. The V gene lost 0 bases and the J gene lost 1 base, with 6 bases spanning the gap. CDR3 length equals 15 residues. Germline V gene data show CDR1 as LGHNA and CDR2 as YSLEER. Broader study findings: Whereas controls had wider CDR3 length ranges, HIV repertoires had narrower ones.

The sequencing here drew on unsorted PBMCs, taken 6.9 years after starting antiretroviral therapy. The gene calls are TRBV4-3 and TRBJ2-2; D is uncertain. The sequence was collected from a man aged 30 to 45 with HIV. CDR3 nucleotides: TGCGCCAGCAGCCAAGATGTCCGGAACACCGGGGAGCTGTTTTTT. This encodes CASSQDVRNTGELFF.